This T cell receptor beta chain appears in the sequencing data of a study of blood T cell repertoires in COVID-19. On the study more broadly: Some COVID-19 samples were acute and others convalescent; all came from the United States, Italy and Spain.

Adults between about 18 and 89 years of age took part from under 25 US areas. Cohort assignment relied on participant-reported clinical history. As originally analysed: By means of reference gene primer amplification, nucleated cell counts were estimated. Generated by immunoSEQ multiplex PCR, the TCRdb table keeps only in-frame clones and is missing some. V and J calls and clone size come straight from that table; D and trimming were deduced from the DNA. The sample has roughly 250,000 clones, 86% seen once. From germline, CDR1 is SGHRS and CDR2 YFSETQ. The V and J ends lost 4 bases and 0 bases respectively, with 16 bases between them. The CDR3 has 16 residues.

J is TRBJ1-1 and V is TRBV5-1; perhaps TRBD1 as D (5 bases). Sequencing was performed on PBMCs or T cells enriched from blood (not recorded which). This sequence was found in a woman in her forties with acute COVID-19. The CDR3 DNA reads TGCGCCAGCAGCGCTAGTCCCAGGGAAATGAACACTGAAGCTTTCTTT. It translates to CASSASPREMNTEAFF.